The clone carrying this T cell receptor (beta chain) was seen a few times. The antigen is not known. The TCRbeta library incorporated unique molecular identifiers. In TCRdb, the PCR reads were re-called with MiXCR into one record per CDR3 protein. The table lists some 830,000 distinct CDR3 sequences, roughly 15% of them singletons. This sample is drawn from a study of T-cell reconstitution after alpha-beta-depleted transplantation in children. Study outcomes and limitations: Expanded graft clones numbering several hundred reportedly gave rise to alpha-beta T cells about two months after transplant. T cells produced anew were the main source of T-cell counts and diversity one year after transplant. There were some patients whose high TCRbeta diversity at day 60 came from surviving recipient T cells and thymic progenitors.

Trimming cost V 3 bases and J 2 bases, with 13 bases left between them. Germline V gene lookup returns CDR1 MNHEY and CDR2 SVGAGI. There are 15 residues in the CDR3. The TCR was taken from a male patient younger than 18 who had a stem cell transplant for acute lymphoblastic leukemia, so the T cells may come from the graft donor. The chain has TRBV6-5 and TRBJ1-2, with D perhaps TRBD1 (6 bases). Sequencing was performed on PBMCs, mostly from graft donor cells, taken 360 days after TCRalphabeta/CD19-depleted stem cell transplant. CDR3 protein: CASSYYRASNYGYTF. The CDR3 DNA reads as TGTGCCAGCAGTTATTACAGGGCCTCGAACTATGGCTACACCTTC.